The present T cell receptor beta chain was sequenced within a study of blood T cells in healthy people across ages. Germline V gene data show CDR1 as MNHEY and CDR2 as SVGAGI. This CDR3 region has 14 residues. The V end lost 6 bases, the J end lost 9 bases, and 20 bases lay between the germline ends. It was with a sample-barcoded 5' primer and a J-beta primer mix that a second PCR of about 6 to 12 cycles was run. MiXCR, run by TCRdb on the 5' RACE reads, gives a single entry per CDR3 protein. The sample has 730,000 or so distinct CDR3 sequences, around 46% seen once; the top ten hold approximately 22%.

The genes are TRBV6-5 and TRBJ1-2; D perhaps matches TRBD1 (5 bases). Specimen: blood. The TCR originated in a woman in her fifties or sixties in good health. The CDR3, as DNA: TGTGCCAGCAGCCCCCGCGGCCCAGGGTCACGCTACACCTTC. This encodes CASSPRGPGSRYTF.